These T cell receptor beta chains were read from a single sample in a study of T cell changes during pregnancy in multiple sclerosis. Clones were sequenced by immunoSEQ multiplex PCR, and TCRdb holds only the in-frame ones, with some missing. The sample has 70,000 to 80,000 clones; roughly 92% are singletons. Specimen: peripheral blood, collected after pregnancy. The origin of the receptors is a female donor in good health, enrolled as a control in a pregnancy study. Each CDR3 is given with its conserved first and last residue. Each record gives: V gene, J gene, clone size, D gene, CDR3 protein, CDR3 DNA. D genes are given only for firm matches. Size values are once, few and many counts, or a class for expanded clones, and some rows have none.

>TRBV7-8|TRBJ2-7|-|-
CASSLGTISYEQYF
TGTGCCAGCAGCTTAGGGACAATCTCCTACGAGCAGTACTTC
>TRBV29-1|TRBJ2-5|-|-
CSVGAGETQYF
TGCAGCGTTGGGGCGGGGGAGACCCAGTACTTC
>TRBV28|TRBJ1-2|-|TRBD1
CASSPPGTGYGYTF
TGTGCCAGCAGTCCACCCGGGACAGGCTATGGCTACACCTTC
>TRBV9|TRBJ1-1|once|-
CASSPTLVNTEAFF
TGTGCCAGCAGCCCGACTCTGGTGAACACTGAAGCTTTCTTT
>TRBV5-6|TRBJ2-5|-|TRBD1
CASSRDRKTQYF
TGTGCCAGCAGCCGGGACAGGAAGACCCAGTACTTC
>TRBV5-1|TRBJ2-2|-|TRBD1
CASAPTGDTGELFF
TGCGCCAGCGCCCCGACAGGGGACACCGGGGAGCTGTTTTTT
>TRBV4-3|TRBJ2-1|-|-
CASSRQLNYNEQFF
TGCGCCAGCAGCCGACAGCTAAACTACAATGAGCAGTTCTTC
>TRBV25-1|TRBJ2-1|-|TRBD1
CASSGTDRGSYEQFF
TGTGCCAGCAGTGGGACGGACAGGGGGAGCTATGAGCAGTTCTTC
>TRBV5-1|TRBJ2-5|-|TRBD1
CASSWDRGKTQYF
TGCGCCAGCAGCTGGGACAGGGGGAAGACCCAGTACTTC
>TRBV15|TRBJ2-1|-|-
CATSDRDQTGIVNEQFF
TGTGCCACCAGCGACAGAGATCAAACAGGAATCGTCAATGAGCAGTTCTTC
>TRBV6-5|TRBJ1-5|-|-
CASSYSGVAGQPQHF
TGTGCCAGCAGTTACAGCGGGGTCGCGGGTCAGCCCCAGCATTTT
>TRBV6-1|TRBJ2-2|-|-
CASSSTGRITGELFF
TGTGCCAGCAGTTCCACAGGGCGCATCACCGGGGAGCTGTTTTTT
>TRBV6-1|TRBJ2-7|-|-
CASSEALGSRGQYF
TGTGCCAGCAGTGAAGCCTTGGGTAGCCGGGGGCAGTACTTC
>TRBV11-2|TRBJ1-2|-|TRBD1
CASSPTGDGYTF
TGTGCCAGCAGCCCCACAGGGGATGGCTACACCTTC
>TRBV27|TRBJ1-5|-|-
CASSDAGLGNQPQHF
TGTGCCAGCAGTGATGCAGGGCTGGGAAATCAGCCCCAGCATTTT
>TRBV5-1|TRBJ2-3|-|TRBD2
CASSLGVSGGSDTQYF
TGCGCCAGCAGCTTGGGGGTTAGCGGGGGATCGGATACGCAGTATTTT
>TRBV4-2|TRBJ2-1|-|TRBD2
CASSQEGTRSYNEQFF
TGTGCCAGCAGCCAAGAAGGGACTAGAAGCTACAATGAGCAGTTCTTC
>TRBV6-6|TRBJ1-2|-|-
CASSPSTDYGYTF
TGTGCCAGCAGTCCTTCAACGGACTATGGCTACACCTTC
>TRBV27|TRBJ1-1|-|-
CASSLQPHMNTEAFF
TGTGCCAGCAGTTTACAACCCCACATGAACACTGAAGCTTTCTTT
>TRBV28|TRBJ2-3|-|TRBD1
CASSSGGAPDTQYF
TGTGCCAGCAGCTCAGGGGGCGCGCCAGATACGCAGTATTTT
>TRBV9|TRBJ2-3|-|-
CASSVGDTDTDTQYF
TGTGCCAGCAGCGTAGGGGACACCGACACAGATACGCAGTATTTT
>TRBV6-1|TRBJ2-6|-|-
CASELSVGANVLTF
TGTGCCAGCGAACTTTCCGTCGGGGCCAACGTCCTGACTTTC
>TRBV27|TRBJ2-1|-|TRBD1
CASSLGRDRSYNEQFF
TGTGCCAGCAGTTTAGGTCGGGACAGATCCTACAATGAGCAGTTCTTC
>TRBV11-2|TRBJ1-6|-|TRBD1
CASSQGALSPLHF
TGTGCCAGCAGCCAGGGGGCCCTCTCACCCCTCCACTTT
>TRBV27|TRBJ1-6|-|-
CASSYIRVGNSPLHF
TGTGCCAGCAGTTATATCAGGGTCGGCAATTCACCCCTCCACTTT
>TRBV19|TRBJ1-1|few|TRBD1
CASSMGSGGSVEAFF
TGTGCCAGTAGTATGGGCTCAGGGGGTAGTGTTGAAGCTTTCTTT
>TRBV7-2|TRBJ1-2|-|-
CASSLDGQNYGYTF
TGTGCCAGCAGCTTAGACGGACAGAACTATGGCTACACCTTC
>TRBV7-2|TRBJ2-6|-|TRBD1
CASSLQGAGGANVLTF
TGTGCCAGCAGCTTACAGGGGGCAGGTGGGGCCAACGTCCTGACTTTC
>TRBV28|TRBJ2-1|-|-
CASSLPLPDNRREQFF
TGTGCCAGCAGTTTGCCGTTGCCAGACAACCGCCGCGAGCAGTTCTTC
>TRBV28|TRBJ2-1|-|TRBD1
CASSFDGTGKYNEQFF
TGTGCCAGCAGTTTCGACGGGACAGGGAAATACAATGAGCAGTTCTTC
>TRBV28|TRBJ1-1|-|-
CASSLSGLNTEAFF
TGTGCCAGCAGTTTGAGCGGGTTGAACACTGAAGCTTTCTTT
>TRBV5-1|TRBJ2-2|-|TRBD1
CASQVESAGGRTGELFF
TGCGCCAGCCAGGTTGAGTCGGCAGGGGGTAGGACCGGGGAGCTGTTTTTT
>TRBV19|TRBJ2-1|-|-
CASNEGLDVIGEQFF
TGTGCCAGTAACGAGGGACTCGATGTTATCGGTGAGCAGTTCTTC
>TRBV4-3|TRBJ1-2|-|-
CASSQDPRETNYGYTF
TGCGCCAGCAGCCAAGATCCCCGGGAGACTAACTATGGCTACACCTTC
>TRBV6-4|TRBJ1-1|-|-
CASAAEAEAFF
TGTGCCAGCGCCGCCGAGGCTGAAGCTTTCTTT
>TRBV6-5|TRBJ1-6|-|-
CASSSSNSPLHF
TGTGCCAGCAGTTCGTCTAATTCACCCCTCCACTTT
>TRBV7-7|TRBJ2-7|-|-
CASSYDRGYEQYF
TGTGCTAGCAGCTATGACAGAGGCTACGAGCAGTACTTC
>TRBV10-3|TRBJ2-1|-|TRBD1
CAISVGTGSYNEQFF
TGTGCCATCAGTGTCGGGACAGGGTCCTACAATGAGCAGTTCTTC
>TRBV7-9|TRBJ1-5|-|-
CASSLGGEQPQHF
TGTGCCAGCAGCTTAGGAGGTGAGCAGCCCCAGCATTTT
>TRBV15|TRBJ1-1|-|-
CATSRGGGRKNTEAFF
TGTGCCACCAGCAGGGGGGGAGGGAGGAAGAACACTGAAGCTTTCTTT
>TRBV6-5|TRBJ2-7|-|TRBD1
CASRGQVGEQYF
TGTGCCAGCAGGGGACAGGTCGGCGAGCAGTACTTC
>TRBV5-1|TRBJ2-6|-|TRBD2
CASSWPSWAGDSGANVLTF
TGCGCCAGCAGCTGGCCCAGTTGGGCGGGAGATTCCGGGGCCAACGTCCTGACTTTC
>TRBV14|TRBJ2-5|-|-
CASSQERETQYF
TGTGCCAGCAGCCAAGAGAGGGAGACCCAGTACTTC
>TRBV7-3|TRBJ2-1|-|-
CASSLTVRGERQFF
TGTGCCAGCAGCTTAACGGTCAGGGGTGAGCGGCAGTTCTTC
>TRBV4-2|TRBJ1-3|-|TRBD1
CASSPGQSSGNTIYF
TGTGCCAGCAGCCCGGGACAGAGCTCTGGAAACACCATATATTTT
>TRBV7-2|TRBJ2-3|once|TRBD2
CASTLGGTSEDTQYF
TGTGCCAGCACCTTGGGGGGGACTAGCGAAGATACGCAGTATTTT
>TRBV4-3|TRBJ1-2|-|-
CASSQEGVGSREGYTF
TGCGCCAGCAGCCAAGAGGGCGTGGGGAGTCGGGAGGGCTACACCTTC
>TRBV19|TRBJ1-4|-|-
CASSPGHHNEKLFF
TGTGCCAGTAGTCCGGGACACCATAATGAAAAACTGTTTTTT
>TRBV28|TRBJ2-7|once|TRBD2
CASSPPGLASYEQYF
TGTGCCAGCAGCCCTCCGGGACTAGCCTCGTACGAGCAGTACTTC
>TRBV4-1|TRBJ2-3|-|TRBD2
CASSHPEGLAGEVAQYF
TGCGCCAGCAGCCACCCGGAGGGGCTAGCGGGGGAGGTGGCGCAGTATTTT
>TRBV14|TRBJ2-3|-|-
CASSLRGVGGTDTQYF
TGTGCCAGCAGCCTCAGGGGCGTCGGGGGCACAGATACGCAGTATTTT
>TRBV9|TRBJ2-5|-|TRBD2
CASSGLAGGGAQYF
TGTGCCAGCAGCGGACTAGCGGGAGGAGGAGCCCAGTACTTC
>TRBV20-1|TRBJ1-2|once|-
CSAKRSYGYTF
TGCAGTGCTAAGAGATCCTATGGCTACACCTTC
>TRBV28|TRBJ2-1|-|-
CASCGSGYNEQFF
TGTGCCAGCTGCGGCTCGGGGTACAATGAGCAGTTCTTC
>TRBV4-1|TRBJ1-5|-|-
CASSQGGGGPQHF
TGCGCCAGCAGCCAAGGGGGAGGAGGGCCCCAGCATTTT
>TRBV7-2|TRBJ2-7|-|TRBD2
CASSSLGTSGRWEQYF
TGTGCCAGCAGTTCCTTAGGGACTAGCGGGAGATGGGAGCAGTACTTC
>TRBV4-3|TRBJ1-3|-|TRBD1
CASSPDPTGNGNTIYF
TGCGCCAGCAGCCCAGACCCGACAGGGAATGGAAACACCATATATTTT
>TRBV28|TRBJ2-7|-|TRBD1
CASSRTGGGPKYF
TGTGCCAGCAGTCGGACAGGGGGGGGTCCCAAGTACTTC